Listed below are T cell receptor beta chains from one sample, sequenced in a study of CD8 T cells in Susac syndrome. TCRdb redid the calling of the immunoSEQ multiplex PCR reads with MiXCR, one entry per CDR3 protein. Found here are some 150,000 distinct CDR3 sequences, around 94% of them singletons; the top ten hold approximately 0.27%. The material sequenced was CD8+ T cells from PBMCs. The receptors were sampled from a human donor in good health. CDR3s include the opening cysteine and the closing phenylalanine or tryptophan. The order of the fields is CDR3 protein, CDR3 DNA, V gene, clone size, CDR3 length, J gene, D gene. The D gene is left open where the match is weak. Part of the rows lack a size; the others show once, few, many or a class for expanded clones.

CDR3aa: CASSEQRDTQYF; CDR3nt: TGTGCCAGCAGTGAGCAGAGAGATACGCAGTATTTT; v_gene: TRBV27; abundance: NA; len: 12; j_gene: TRBJ2-3; d_gene: NA
CDR3aa: CASRHPDTQYF; CDR3nt: TGTGCCAGCCGCCACCCCGATACGCAGTATTTT; v_gene: TRBV21-1; abundance: once; len: 11; j_gene: TRBJ2-3; d_gene: NA
CDR3aa: CASSLRTGGFYEQYF; CDR3nt: TGTGCCAGCAGCTTGAGGACCGGTGGGTTCTACGAGCAGTACTTC; v_gene: TRBV5-4; abundance: NA; len: 15; j_gene: TRBJ2-7; d_gene: NA
CDR3aa: CASSLPGLAGADTQYF; CDR3nt: TGTGCCAGCTCACTACCGGGACTAGCGGGAGCAGATACGCAGTATTTT; v_gene: TRBV18; abundance: few; len: 16; j_gene: TRBJ2-3; d_gene: TRBD2
CDR3aa: CATSDLGQGTYNEQFF; CDR3nt: TGTGCCACCAGTGATTTGGGACAGGGGACTTACAATGAGCAGTTCTTC; v_gene: TRBV24-1; abundance: few; len: 16; j_gene: TRBJ2-1; d_gene: TRBD1
CDR3aa: CASSRVGTQYF; CDR3nt: TGTGCCAGCAGCCGGGTGGGTACGCAGTATTTT; v_gene: TRBV27; abundance: NA; len: 11; j_gene: TRBJ2-3; d_gene: NA
CDR3aa: CASRPPTGEVYNEQFF; CDR3nt: TGTGCCAGCAGGCCCCCCACAGGGGAGGTCTACAATGAGCAGTTCTTC; v_gene: TRBV7-9; abundance: NA; len: 16; j_gene: TRBJ2-1; d_gene: NA
CDR3aa: CSASGERNYNEQFF; CDR3nt: TGCAGTGCTAGCGGAGAGCGGAACTACAATGAGCAGTTCTTC; v_gene: TRBV20-1; abundance: NA; len: 14; j_gene: TRBJ2-1; d_gene: NA
CDR3aa: CSARGRSVSSYNEQFF; CDR3nt: TGCAGTGCTAGGGGGAGGAGCGTTAGCTCCTACAATGAGCAGTTCTTC; v_gene: TRBV20-1; abundance: NA; len: 16; j_gene: TRBJ2-1; d_gene: NA
CDR3aa: CASSGGLLAGEQYF; CDR3nt: TGTGCCAGCAGTGGGGGATTACTAGCGGGCGAGCAGTACTTC; v_gene: TRBV27; abundance: once; len: 14; j_gene: TRBJ2-7; d_gene: TRBD2
CDR3aa: CASRSNYGYTF; CDR3nt: TGTGCCAGCAGGTCGAACTATGGCTACACCTTC; v_gene: TRBV11-2; abundance: NA; len: 11; j_gene: TRBJ1-2; d_gene: NA
CDR3aa: CASSLSGQGGDTQYF; CDR3nt: TGTGCCAGCAGTCTGTCGGGCCAAGGGGGAGATACGCAGTATTTT; v_gene: TRBV12-3/TRBV12-4; abundance: NA; len: 15; j_gene: TRBJ2-3; d_gene: NA
CDR3aa: CATSDPGLAGGSSYNEQFF; CDR3nt: TGTGCCACCAGTGACCCCGGACTAGCGGGAGGGAGCTCCTACAATGAGCAGTTCTTC; v_gene: TRBV24-1; abundance: once; len: 19; j_gene: TRBJ2-1; d_gene: TRBD2
CDR3aa: CASSGNTANYGYTF; CDR3nt: TGCGCCAGCAGCGGGAACACTGCTAACTATGGCTACACCTTC; v_gene: TRBV4-1; abundance: NA; len: 14; j_gene: TRBJ1-2; d_gene: NA
CDR3aa: CATSRGADNEQFF; CDR3nt: TGTGCCACCAGCAGAGGAGCAGACAATGAGCAGTTCTTC; v_gene: TRBV15; abundance: NA; len: 13; j_gene: TRBJ2-1; d_gene: NA
CDR3aa: CASSPWTSWSYEQYF; CDR3nt: TGTGCCAGCAGCCCGTGGACTAGCTGGAGCTACGAGCAGTACTTC; v_gene: TRBV13; abundance: NA; len: 15; j_gene: TRBJ2-7; d_gene: TRBD2
CDR3aa: CASSLWESDEAFF; CDR3nt: TGTGCCAGCAGCTTATGGGAGTCGGATGAAGCTTTCTTT; v_gene: TRBV7-3; abundance: NA; len: 13; j_gene: TRBJ1-1; d_gene: NA
CDR3aa: CASSPGGQVGYEQYF; CDR3nt: TGTGCCAGCAGCCCCGGGGGGCAGGTGGGTTACGAGCAGTACTTC; v_gene: TRBV28; abundance: once; len: 15; j_gene: TRBJ2-7; d_gene: NA
CDR3aa: CASSFGLAGPEQFF; CDR3nt: TGTGCCAGCAGTTTCGGACTAGCGGGTCCTGAGCAGTTCTTC; v_gene: TRBV12-3/TRBV12-4; abundance: once; len: 14; j_gene: TRBJ2-1; d_gene: TRBD2
CDR3aa: CSARVIAGAIHEQFF; CDR3nt: TGCAGTGCTAGAGTAATAGCGGGAGCTATCCATGAGCAGTTCTTC; v_gene: TRBV20-1; abundance: NA; len: 15; j_gene: TRBJ2-1; d_gene: TRBD2
CDR3aa: CASSFWASIQETQYF; CDR3nt: TGTGCCAGCAGTTTTTGGGCCAGCATCCAAGAGACCCAGTACTTC; v_gene: TRBV28; abundance: NA; len: 15; j_gene: TRBJ2-5; d_gene: NA
CDR3aa: CASSTVNTGELFF; CDR3nt: TGTGCCAGCAGTACAGTGAACACCGGGGAGCTGTTTTTT; v_gene: TRBV28; abundance: NA; len: 13; j_gene: TRBJ2-2; d_gene: NA
CDR3aa: CASSFEGGNQPQHF; CDR3nt: TGTGCCAGCAGCTTTGAGGGGGGCAATCAGCCCCAGCATTTT; v_gene: TRBV11-2; abundance: NA; len: 14; j_gene: TRBJ1-5; d_gene: NA
CDR3aa: CASSFEGLPPYNEQFF; CDR3nt: TGTGCCAGCAGTTTCGAAGGACTCCCCCCGTACAATGAGCAGTTCTTC; v_gene: TRBV27; abundance: NA; len: 16; j_gene: TRBJ2-1; d_gene: NA
CDR3aa: CASTLREEKYF; CDR3nt: TGTGCCAGCACCCTCCGGGAGGAGAAGTACTTC; v_gene: TRBV28; abundance: NA; len: 11; j_gene: TRBJ2-7; d_gene: TRBD2
CDR3aa: CSARDLTNYNEQFF; CDR3nt: TGCAGTGCTAGAGATTTGACAAACTACAATGAGCAGTTCTTC; v_gene: TRBV20-1; abundance: NA; len: 14; j_gene: TRBJ2-1; d_gene: NA
CDR3aa: CSVEDRQGARGGVPDTQYF; CDR3nt: TGCAGCGTTGAAGATCGGCAGGGGGCGCGTGGAGGGGTCCCAGATACGCAGTATTTT; v_gene: TRBV29-1; abundance: NA; len: 19; j_gene: TRBJ2-3; d_gene: TRBD1
CDR3aa: CSASPGLAGITYEQYF; CDR3nt: TGCAGTGCTAGCCCGGGACTAGCGGGGATAACCTACGAGCAGTACTTC; v_gene: TRBV20-1; abundance: NA; len: 16; j_gene: TRBJ2-7; d_gene: TRBD2
CDR3aa: CASSMDRRLNTEAFF; CDR3nt: TGTGCCAGCAGCATGGACAGGCGATTGAACACTGAAGCTTTCTTT; v_gene: TRBV11-2; abundance: NA; len: 15; j_gene: TRBJ1-1; d_gene: TRBD1
CDR3aa: CASSFWSGGQTYEQYF; CDR3nt: TGTGCCAGCAGTTTTTGGTCCGGGGGACAGACCTACGAGCAGTACTTC; v_gene: TRBV27; abundance: NA; len: 16; j_gene: TRBJ2-7; d_gene: NA
CDR3aa: CASRAGLALTDTQYF; CDR3nt: TGTGCCAGCAGGGCCGGACTAGCCCTCACAGATACGCAGTATTTT; v_gene: TRBV12-3/TRBV12-4; abundance: NA; len: 15; j_gene: TRBJ2-3; d_gene: TRBD2
CDR3aa: CASTARGSGPNGYTF; CDR3nt: TGTGCCAGCACCGCCCGGGGCTCCGGACCCAATGGCTACACCTTC; v_gene: TRBV12-3/TRBV12-4; abundance: NA; len: 15; j_gene: TRBJ1-2; d_gene: NA
CDR3aa: CSVLTGTGELFF; CDR3nt: TGCAGCGTCCTGACAGGCACCGGGGAGCTGTTTTTT; v_gene: TRBV29-1; abundance: NA; len: 12; j_gene: TRBJ2-2; d_gene: NA
CDR3aa: CASSDPLLGATYGYTF; CDR3nt: TGTGCCAGCAGTGACCCCCTATTGGGGGCCACCTATGGCTACACCTTC; v_gene: TRBV25-1; abundance: NA; len: 16; j_gene: TRBJ1-2; d_gene: NA
CDR3aa: CASSQIGTSKNIQYF; CDR3nt: TGTGCCAGCAGCCAGATCGGGACGTCAAAAAACATTCAGTACTTC; v_gene: TRBV7-9; abundance: NA; len: 15; j_gene: TRBJ2-4; d_gene: NA
CDR3aa: CASSSAQWLAGGAYETDTQYF; CDR3nt: TGTGCCAGCAGTTCGGCCCAGTGGCTAGCGGGAGGAGCGTACGAAACAGATACGCAGTATTTT; v_gene: TRBV11-1; abundance: NA; len: 21; j_gene: TRBJ2-3; d_gene: TRBD2
CDR3aa: CASSLGDSPRHQPQHF; CDR3nt: TGTGCCAGCAGCCTAGGGGACAGCCCTAGGCATCAGCCCCAGCATTTT; v_gene: TRBV7-9; abundance: NA; len: 16; j_gene: TRBJ1-5; d_gene: TRBD1
CDR3aa: CATSDSKETQYF; CDR3nt: TGTGCCACCAGTGATTCGAAGGAGACCCAGTACTTC; v_gene: TRBV24-1; abundance: NA; len: 12; j_gene: TRBJ2-5; d_gene: NA
CDR3aa: CASSHGQGASSQYF; CDR3nt: TGTGCCAGCAGCCACGGACAGGGGGCATCGTCGCAGTATTTT; v_gene: TRBV28; abundance: NA; len: 14; j_gene: TRBJ2-3; d_gene: TRBD1
CDR3aa: CASSLNRATEAFF; CDR3nt: TGTGCCAGCAGCTTGAACAGGGCCACTGAAGCTTTCTTT; v_gene: TRBV5-6; abundance: NA; len: 13; j_gene: TRBJ1-1; d_gene: NA
CDR3aa: CASSSGGQNIQYF; CDR3nt: TGTGCCAGCAGCTCGGGCGGACAAAACATTCAGTACTTC; v_gene: TRBV27; abundance: NA; len: 13; j_gene: TRBJ2-4; d_gene: NA
CDR3aa: CSASAGGGEEQYF; CDR3nt: TGCAGTGCTAGTGCCGGTGGTGGTGAAGAGCAGTACTTC; v_gene: TRBV20-1; abundance: NA; len: 13; j_gene: TRBJ2-7; d_gene: NA
CDR3aa: CASSPTSWSSYNEQFF; CDR3nt: TGTGCCAGCAGCCCTACTAGCTGGAGCTCCTACAATGAGCAGTTCTTC; v_gene: TRBV27; abundance: NA; len: 16; j_gene: TRBJ2-1; d_gene: NA
CDR3aa: CASSQPQHF; CDR3nt: TGTGCCAGCAGTCAGCCCCAGCATTTT; v_gene: TRBV9; abundance: NA; len: 9; j_gene: TRBJ1-5; d_gene: NA
CDR3aa: CASSSRNYGYTF; CDR3nt: TGTGCCAGCAGCTCCCGGAACTATGGCTACACCTTC; v_gene: TRBV6-2/TRBV6-3; abundance: once; len: 12; j_gene: TRBJ1-2; d_gene: NA
CDR3aa: CASSSGQPPGEQYF; CDR3nt: TGTGCCAGCAGTTCAGGACAGCCGCCTGGCGAGCAGTACTTC; v_gene: TRBV12-3/TRBV12-4; abundance: once; len: 14; j_gene: TRBJ2-7; d_gene: NA
CDR3aa: CASSLLRAHYEQYF; CDR3nt: TGTGCCAGCAGTTTATTGCGGGCCCATTACGAGCAGTACTTC; v_gene: TRBV28; abundance: NA; len: 14; j_gene: TRBJ2-7; d_gene: NA
CDR3aa: CASSEYPGQHYEQYF; CDR3nt: TGTGCCAGCAGTGAATATCCGGGACAGCACTACGAGCAGTACTTC; v_gene: TRBV25-1; abundance: NA; len: 15; j_gene: TRBJ2-7; d_gene: TRBD1
CDR3aa: CASSFTGWVTEAFF; CDR3nt: TGTGCCAGCAGTTTCACTGGGTGGGTCACTGAAGCTTTCTTT; v_gene: TRBV28; abundance: NA; len: 14; j_gene: TRBJ1-1; d_gene: NA
CDR3aa: CSAYSGRNGELFF; CDR3nt: TGCAGTGCTTATAGCGGGAGGAACGGGGAGCTGTTTTTT; v_gene: TRBV20-1; abundance: once; len: 13; j_gene: TRBJ2-2; d_gene: TRBD2
CDR3aa: CASSEKPGMNTEAFF; CDR3nt: TGTGCCAGCAGTGAAAAGCCGGGGATGAACACTGAAGCTTTCTTT; v_gene: TRBV2; abundance: NA; len: 15; j_gene: TRBJ1-1; d_gene: NA
CDR3aa: CASSLGKGMTAEAFF; CDR3nt: TGTGCCAGCAGCTTAGGCAAGGGGATGACGGCTGAAGCTTTCTTT; v_gene: TRBV13; abundance: NA; len: 15; j_gene: TRBJ1-1; d_gene: NA
CDR3aa: CSVGPGLDTEAFF; CDR3nt: TGCAGCGTTGGGCCCGGGCTAGACACTGAAGCTTTCTTT; v_gene: TRBV29-1; abundance: NA; len: 13; j_gene: TRBJ1-1; d_gene: NA